The 18 T cell receptor beta chains presented below share a single source sample, sequenced in a study of CD8+CD57+ T cells in acquired aplastic anemia (dated 2018 in TCRdb). Sequencing used an Illumina HiSeq 2000. Profiling of TCR beta VDJ combinations and CDR3 sequences used genomic DNA as the template. The public reads were reanalyzed by TCRdb: fastp trimming at Q25, MiXCR alignment, in-frame beta chains only. Rows with a matching CDR3 protein are joined into one entry that keeps the most common DNA and genes. The sample has 250,000 to 300,000 distinct CDR3 sequences on record, around 60% of them singletons. The ten top clones hold roughly 8% of the sample. The source material was sorted CD4+, CD8+, or CD8+CD57+ T cells (not recorded which) from PBMCs. The receptor set was obtained from a human donor with severe aplastic anemia or a healthy control (not recorded which).

The chain joins TRBV25-1 to TRBJ1-4, with 9 bases fitting TRBD1. V was clipped by 5 bases and J by 7 bases; unmatched bases: 8. CDR1 and CDR2 (germline): MGHDK, SYGVNS. The CDR3 has 15 residues. The DNA of the CDR3 is TGTGCCAGCAGTTTTCCGGGACAGGGAAGTGAAAAACTGTTTTTT. This gives the protein CASSFPGQGSEKLFF.

This clonotype was counted at least ten times. The rearrangement uses TRBV18 and TRBJ1-1; possibly TRBD1 for D (5 bases). Trimming pared 3 bases from V and 9 bases from J, leaving 11 bases between. The CDR3 has 12 amino acids. Germline V gene lookup returns CDR1 KGHSH and CDR2 LQKENI. CDR3 DNA sequence: TGTGCCAGCTCACCGGAGGGGTCCCAAGCTTTCTTT. This encodes CASSPEGSQAFF.

The rearrangement joins TRBV7-9 to TRBJ1-5; D is unresolved. This CDR3 spans 15 amino acids. The V end was cut by 5 bases, the J end by 4 bases, with 15 bases between. CDR1 is SEHNR, CDR2 FQNEAQ, per germline (reference sequence). The CDR3 loop is CASSAQLEVNQPQHF. CDR3 nucleotides: TGTGCCAGCAGCGCTCAGCTGGAGGTTAATCAGCCCCAGCATTTT.

The chain is built from TRBV5-6 and TRBJ1-1; 10 bases align to TRBD1. This CDR3 comprises 12 residues. V was pared by 4 bases and J by 9 bases, with 3 bases of the junction left unmatched. From germline, CDR1 is SGHDT and CDR2 YYEEEE. Here the CDR3 DNA reads TGTGCCAGCAGCCTGGGACAGGGGCAAGCTTTCTTT. Translating it yields CASSLGQGQAFF.

This chain links TRBV11-3 with TRBJ2-1; D remains ambiguous. The CDR3 has 13 residues. V was cut by 2 bases and J by 4 bases, with 6 bases left in between. CDR1 is SGHNT and CDR2 is YENEEA in the germline V gene. CDR3 protein: CASSLFLYNEQFF. CDR3 in DNA: TGTGCCAGCAGCTTATTTCTATACAATGAGCAGTTCTTC.

The genes are TRBV24-1 and TRBJ1-2, with TRBD1 matching 12 bases. The CDR3 is made up of 14 amino acids. With V trimmed by 5 bases and J by 8 bases, 5 bases remained unmatched. Germline lookup yields CDR1 KGHDR and CDR2 SFDVKD. The CDR3, as DNA: TGTGCCACCAGTGTGGGGACAGGGGGCCGGGGCTACACCTTC. It specifies CATSVGTGGRGYTF.

This clonotype was detected many times. The genes are TRBV20-1 and TRBJ2-5; 9 nucleotides line up with TRBD1. V shed 5 bases, J shed 5 bases, and the junction held 12 bases outside the gene matches. Per germline, CDR1 DFQATT and CDR2 SNEGSKA (reference sequence). The CDR3 covers 15 residues. The CDR3 DNA is TGCAGTGCTCCACAGGGGGCTCTCGGAATTGAGACCCAGTACTTC. This codes for CSAPQGALGIETQYF.

The chain employs TRBV20-1 and TRBJ1-5; D remains unclear. CDR1 DFQATT and CDR2 SNEGSKA come from the germline V gene (reference sequence). The CDR3 sequence is 13 residues long. Trimming pared 6 bases from V and 3 bases from J, leaving 12 bases between. CDR3 loop: CSAKAGNNQPQHF. The CDR3 nucleotides read TGCAGTGCGAAGGCTGGCAACAATCAGCCCCAGCATTTT.

This clonotype was detected only a few times. The chain is built from TRBV20-1 and TRBJ2-5, with D possibly TRBD1 on 5 matching bases. Germline V CDR1 and CDR2: DFQATT, SNEGSKA (reference sequence). V was trimmed by 1 base and J by 5 bases, leaving 14 bases between them. The CDR3 spans 14 residues. The CDR3 loop is CSARVPRARETQYF. DNA for the CDR3: TGCAGTGCTAGAGTCCCCAGGGCAAGGGAGACCCAGTACTTC.

With regard to this clonotype: A read error may produce the germline difference seen at one junction end. The chain carries TRBV7-3 and TRBJ1-5; D uncertain. The germline V gene has CDR1 SGHTA and CDR2 FQGTGA. This CDR3 has 17 amino acids. CDR3 amino acids: CASSQEIETTWNQPQHF. CDR3 coding DNA: TGCGCCAGCAGCCAAGAAATCGAGACAACCTGGAATCAGCCCCAGCATTTT.

The CDR3 DNA follows: TGCGCCAGCAGTGAATATAGCGGGAGCTCCTACGAGCAGTACTTC. As protein: CASSEYSGSSYEQYF. The chain links TRBV10-1 to TRBJ2-7; 9 bases align to TRBD2. In germline, CDR1 is WNHNN, CDR2 SYGVQD (reference sequence). The CDR3 contains 15 residues. The V and J ends lost 3 bases and 0 bases, in that order; junction bases with no gene match: 3.

A few counts support this clonotype. The V and J genes are TRBV3-1 and TRBJ2-5; unclear D gene. Germline CDR1 is LGHDT and CDR2 is YNNKEL (reference sequence). Trimming left V 6 bases short and J 1 base short, with 15 bases between. The CDR3 extends over 15 amino acids. CDR3 sequence: CASSRYRMPQETQYF. CDR3 sequence (DNA): TGTGCCAGCAGTCGTTATCGGATGCCCCAAGAGACCCAGTACTTC.

This clonotype was counted a single time. The genes are TRBV4-3 and TRBJ2-7, with TRBD2 identical over 11 bases. Germline V gene data show CDR1 as LGHNA and CDR2 as YSLEER. Trimming removed 1 base from V and 2 bases from J; junction bases left unmatched: 4. CDR3 length: 16 residues. The CDR3 bases are TGCGCCAGCAGCCAAGTCGTAGCGGGAGGGGCCTACGAGCAGTACTTC. It translates to CASSQVVAGGAYEQYF.

This clonotype was counted many times. The genes are TRBV11-3 and TRBJ1-1; TRBD1 might be the D (5 bases). Trimming took 0 bases from V and 11 from J, leaving 16 bases between them. The CDR3 covers 14 residues. Per the germline V gene, CDR1 is SGHNT and CDR2 is YENEEA. The CDR3 loop reads CASSLESWGGWAFF. DNA of the CDR3: TGTGCCAGCAGCTTAGAATCTTGGGGGGGTTGGGCTTTCTTT.

V is TRBV2 and J is TRBJ1-1; D call uncertain. CDR1 SNHLY and CDR2 FYNNEI come from the germline V gene. Trimming left V 3 bases short and J 7 bases short, with 9 bases between. This CDR3 has 12 amino acids. CDR3: CASSDSTYEAFF. For the CDR3, the DNA is TGTGCCAGCAGTGATTCAACATATGAAGCTTTCTTT.

V and J are TRBV7-6 and TRBJ2-5; 10 bases map to TRBD2. The trim removed 5 bases at V and 4 bases at J, leaving 10 bases unmatched. Germline V gene sequence: CDR1 SGHVS, CDR2 FNYEAQ. The CDR3 runs to 16 residues. For the CDR3, the DNA is TGTGCCAGCAGCGCAACTCTAGCGGGGGAAGGAGAGACCCAGTACTTC. Protein: CASSATLAGEGETQYF.

This chain links TRBV29-1 with TRBJ2-7; possibly TRBD2 for D (5 bases). Germline V gene data show CDR1 as SQVTM and CDR2 as ANQGSEA. Between the trimmed V and J ends, which lost 6 bases and 2 bases, there was a span of 14 bases. The CDR3 extends over 13 amino acids. The CDR3 DNA reads TGCAGCGTCCTGTTTGGACTTACCTACGAGCAGTACTTC. Translated: CSVLFGLTYEQYF.

J is TRBJ2-7 and V is TRBV19; 11 nucleotides align to TRBD2. From germline, CDR1 is LNHDA and CDR2 SQIVND (reference sequence). The length of the CDR3 is 18 residues. The trim removed 3 bases at V and 2 bases at J, leaving 12 bases unmatched. The DNA of the CDR3 is TGTGCCAGTAGTATTAATCGGGGCCGACTAGCGGGGCCCTACGAGCAGTACTTC. Its protein is CASSINRGRLAGPYEQYF. The whole variable domain, filled in from reference TRBV19 and TRBJ2-7, reads DGGITQSPKYLFRKEGQNVTLSCEQNLNHDAMYWYRQDPGQGLRLIYYSQIVNDFQKGDIAEGYSVSREKKESFPLTVTSAQKNPTAFYLCASSINRGRLAGPYEQYFGPGTRLTVT.